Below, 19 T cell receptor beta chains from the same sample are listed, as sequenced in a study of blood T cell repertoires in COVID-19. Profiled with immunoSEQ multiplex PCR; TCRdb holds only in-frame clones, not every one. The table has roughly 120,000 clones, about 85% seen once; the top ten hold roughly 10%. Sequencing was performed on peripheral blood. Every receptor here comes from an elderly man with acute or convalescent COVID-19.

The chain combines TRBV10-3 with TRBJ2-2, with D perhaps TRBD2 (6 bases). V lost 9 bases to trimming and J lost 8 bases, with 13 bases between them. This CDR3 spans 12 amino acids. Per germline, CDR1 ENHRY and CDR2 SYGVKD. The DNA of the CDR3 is TGTGCCATTGAAATTGCGGGGGGGGAGCTGTTTTTT. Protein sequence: CAIEIAGGELFF.

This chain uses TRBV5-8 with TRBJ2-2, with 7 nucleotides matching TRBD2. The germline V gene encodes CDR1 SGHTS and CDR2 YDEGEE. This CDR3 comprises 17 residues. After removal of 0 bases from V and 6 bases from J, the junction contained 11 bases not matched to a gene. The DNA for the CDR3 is TGTGCCAGCAGCTTGGCCGGGAGCGGGGCTCGGTCCGGGGAGCTGTTTTTT. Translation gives CASSLAGSGARSGELFF.

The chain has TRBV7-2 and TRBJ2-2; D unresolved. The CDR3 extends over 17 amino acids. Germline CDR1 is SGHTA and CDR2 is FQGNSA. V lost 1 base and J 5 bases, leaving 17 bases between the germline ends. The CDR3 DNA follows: TGTGCCAGCAGCTTAGATTTCTCGACCGCGAGGACCGGGGAGCTGTTTTTT. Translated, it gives CASSLDFSTARTGELFF.

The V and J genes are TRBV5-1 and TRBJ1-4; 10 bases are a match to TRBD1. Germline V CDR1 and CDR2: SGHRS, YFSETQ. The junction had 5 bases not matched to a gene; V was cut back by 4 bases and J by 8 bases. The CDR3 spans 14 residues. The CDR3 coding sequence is TGCGCCAGCAGCACAGGGACAGGGGTCGAAAAACTGTTTTTT. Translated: CASSTGTGVEKLFF.

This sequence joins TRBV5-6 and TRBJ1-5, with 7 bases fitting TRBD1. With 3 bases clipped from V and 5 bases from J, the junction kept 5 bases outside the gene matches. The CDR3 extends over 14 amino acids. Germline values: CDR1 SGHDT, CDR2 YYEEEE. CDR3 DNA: TGTGCCAGCAGCTGGGGCAGGGGGGATCAGCCCCAGCATTTT. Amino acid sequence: CASSWGRGDQPQHF.

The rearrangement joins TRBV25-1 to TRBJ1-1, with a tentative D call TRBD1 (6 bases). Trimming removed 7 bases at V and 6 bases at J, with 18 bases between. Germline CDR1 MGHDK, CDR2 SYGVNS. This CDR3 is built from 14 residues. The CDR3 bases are TGTGCCAGCACCCAAACCGGACAGCAGGCTGAAGCTTTCTTT. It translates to CASTQTGQQAEAFF.

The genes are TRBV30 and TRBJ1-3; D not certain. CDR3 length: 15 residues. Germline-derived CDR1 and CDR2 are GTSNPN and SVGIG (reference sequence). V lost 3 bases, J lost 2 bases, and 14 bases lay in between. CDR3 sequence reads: CAWSAYSGAGNTIYF. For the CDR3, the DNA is TGTGCCTGGAGCGCTTATTCCGGGGCTGGAAACACCATATATTTT.

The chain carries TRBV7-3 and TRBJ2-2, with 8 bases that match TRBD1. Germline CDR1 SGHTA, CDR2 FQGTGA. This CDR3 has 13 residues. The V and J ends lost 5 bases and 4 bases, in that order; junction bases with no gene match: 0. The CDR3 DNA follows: TGTGCCAGCAGCACAGGGGGCACCGGGGAGCTGTTTTTT. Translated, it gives CASSTGGTGELFF.

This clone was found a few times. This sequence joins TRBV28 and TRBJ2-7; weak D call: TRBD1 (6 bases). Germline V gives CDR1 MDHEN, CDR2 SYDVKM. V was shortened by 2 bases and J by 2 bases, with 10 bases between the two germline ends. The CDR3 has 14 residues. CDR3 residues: CASSLQGHAYEQYF. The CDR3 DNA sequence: TGTGCCAGCAGTTTACAGGGACATGCCTACGAGCAGTACTTC.

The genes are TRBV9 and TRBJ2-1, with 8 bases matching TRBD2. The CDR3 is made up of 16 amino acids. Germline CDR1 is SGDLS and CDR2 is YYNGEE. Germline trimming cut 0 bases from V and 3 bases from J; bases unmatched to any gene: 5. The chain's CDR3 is CASSVAGSGVYNEQFF. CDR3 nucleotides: TGTGCCAGCAGCGTAGCGGGTAGCGGGGTCTACAATGAGCAGTTCTTC. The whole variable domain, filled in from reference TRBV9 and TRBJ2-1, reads DSGVTQTPKHLITATGQRVTLRCSPRSGDLSVYWYQQSLDQGLQFLIQYYNGEERAKGNILERFSAQQFPDLHSELNLSSLELGDSALYFCASSVAGSGVYNEQFFGPGTRLTVL.

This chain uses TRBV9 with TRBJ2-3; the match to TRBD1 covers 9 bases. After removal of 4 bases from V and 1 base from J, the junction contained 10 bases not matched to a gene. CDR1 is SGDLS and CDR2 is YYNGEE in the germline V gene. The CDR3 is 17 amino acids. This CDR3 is CASSIPSRTGGTDTQYF. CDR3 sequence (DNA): TGTGCCAGCAGCATACCCTCCAGGACAGGGGGCACAGATACGCAGTATTTT.

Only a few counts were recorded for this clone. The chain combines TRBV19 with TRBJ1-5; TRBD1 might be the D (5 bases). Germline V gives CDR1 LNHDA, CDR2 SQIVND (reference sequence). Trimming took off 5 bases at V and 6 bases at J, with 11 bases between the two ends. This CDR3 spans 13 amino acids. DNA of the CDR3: TGTGCCAGTAGTCCTGGAGGGACTCAGCCCCAGCATTTT. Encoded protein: CASSPGGTQPQHF.

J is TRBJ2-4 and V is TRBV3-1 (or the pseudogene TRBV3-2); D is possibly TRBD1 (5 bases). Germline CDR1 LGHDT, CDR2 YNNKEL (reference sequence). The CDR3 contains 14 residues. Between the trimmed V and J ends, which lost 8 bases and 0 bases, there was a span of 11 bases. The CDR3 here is CASEDSLAKNIQYF. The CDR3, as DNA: TGTGCCAGCGAAGACAGTCTAGCCAAAAACATTCAGTACTTC.

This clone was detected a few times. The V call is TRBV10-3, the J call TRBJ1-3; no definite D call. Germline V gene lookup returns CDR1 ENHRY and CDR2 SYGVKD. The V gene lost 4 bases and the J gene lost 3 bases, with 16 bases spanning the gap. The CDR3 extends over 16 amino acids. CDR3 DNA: TGTGCCATCAGTGGTTCAGGTTACTCTAATGGAAACACCATATATTTT. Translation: CAISGSGYSNGNTIYF.

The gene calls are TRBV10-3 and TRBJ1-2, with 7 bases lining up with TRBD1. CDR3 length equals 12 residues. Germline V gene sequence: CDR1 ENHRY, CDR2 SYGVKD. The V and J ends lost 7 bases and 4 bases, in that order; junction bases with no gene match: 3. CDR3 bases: TGTGCCATCACTCGGGACAGCTATGGCTACACCTTC. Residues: CAITRDSYGYTF.

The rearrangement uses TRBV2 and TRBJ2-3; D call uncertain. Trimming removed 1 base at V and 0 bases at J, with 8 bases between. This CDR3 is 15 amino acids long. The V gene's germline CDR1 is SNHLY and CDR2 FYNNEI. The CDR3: CASSEDQTSTDTQYF. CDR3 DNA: TGTGCCAGCAGTGAAGATCAGACTAGCACAGATACGCAGTATTTT.

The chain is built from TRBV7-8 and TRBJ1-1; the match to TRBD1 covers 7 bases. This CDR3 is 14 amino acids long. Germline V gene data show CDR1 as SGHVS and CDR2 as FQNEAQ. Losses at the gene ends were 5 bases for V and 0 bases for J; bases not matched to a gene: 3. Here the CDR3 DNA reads TGTGCCAGCAGCCCGACAGGGTTGAACACTGAAGCTTTCTTT. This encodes CASSPTGLNTEAFF.

The CDR3 nucleotides are TGCGCCAGCAGCCCACGGACAGCCGGCGCTAACTATGGCTACACCTTC. Protein sequence: CASSPRTAGANYGYTF. The chain uses TRBV5-1 and TRBJ1-2; possible D gene TRBD1, 6 bases. V was shortened by 4 bases and J by 0 bases, with 16 bases between the two germline ends. The CDR3 runs 16 residues. The germline V gene has CDR1 SGHRS and CDR2 YFSETQ.

CDR3 in DNA: TGTGCCACCAGCAGCCTAGAGAAAAGCTCCTACGAGCAGTACTTC. Protein product: CATSSLEKSSYEQYF. This rearrangement joins TRBV15 to TRBJ2-7; D gene uncertain. The CDR3 sequence is 15 residues long. Trimming pared 3 bases from V and 0 bases from J, leaving 12 bases between. CDR1 LNHNV and CDR2 YYDKDF come from the germline V gene (reference sequence). Full variable domain (remainder filled in from reference TRBV15 and TRBJ2-7): DAMVIQNPRYQVTQFGKPVTLSCSQTLNHNVMYWYQQKSSQAPKLLFHYYDKDFNNEADTPDNFQSRRPNTSFCFLDIRSPGLGDTAMYLCATSSLEKSSYEQYFGPGTRLTVT.